Sequencing of this T cell receptor beta chain was carried out in a study of OX40 agonist ivuxolimab in advanced cancers. The wider study: Patients' therapy was ivuxolimab, an antibody that acts as an agonist of OX40 (CD134). Of mixed ages from roughly 23 to 85 and averaging 60 years, the group was roughly 85% male.

The investigators sampled blood at baseline, at cycle 4 day 1, and at cycle 7 day 1. Method: immunoSEQ multiplex PCR; TCRdb's copy keeps in-frame clones and lacks some. The top ten hold 0.65% of the sample, which has about 82,000 clones, roughly 92% seen once. The germline CDR1 and CDR2 sequences are SNHLY and FYNNEI. The V end lost 11 bases, the J end lost 7 bases, and 16 bases lay between the germline ends. The CDR3 sequence is 12 residues long. Sequenced material: CD4+ or CD8+ T cells sorted from blood, taken in a trial of the OX40 agonist ivuxolimab. The chain employs TRBV2 and TRBJ2-3, with D perhaps TRBD2 (6 bases). The sequence derives from an adult with an advanced solid tumor such as melanoma, head and neck, liver or kidney cancer. The CDR3: CAGGTGKNTQYF. The CDR3 DNA reads TGTGCCGGGGGGACGGGGAAGAATACGCAGTATTTT.